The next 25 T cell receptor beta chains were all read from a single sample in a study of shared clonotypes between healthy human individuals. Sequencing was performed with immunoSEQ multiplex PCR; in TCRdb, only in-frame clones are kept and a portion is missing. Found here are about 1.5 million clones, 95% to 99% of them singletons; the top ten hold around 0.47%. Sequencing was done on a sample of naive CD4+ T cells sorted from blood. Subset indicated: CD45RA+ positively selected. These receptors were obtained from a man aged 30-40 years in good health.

CDR3 protein: CSASVIAEQFF. In DNA form, the CDR3 reads TGCAGTGCTAGTGTAATTGCTGAGCAGTTCTTC. V gene TRBV20-1 combines with J gene TRBJ2-1; no clear D. The CDR3 covers 11 residues. Germline-derived CDR1 and CDR2 are DFQATT and SNEGSKA (reference sequence). V lost 3 bases and J 9 bases, leaving 9 bases between the germline ends.

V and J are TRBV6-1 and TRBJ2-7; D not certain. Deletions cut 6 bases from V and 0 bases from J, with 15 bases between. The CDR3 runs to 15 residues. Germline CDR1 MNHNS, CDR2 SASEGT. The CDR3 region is CASRAVIVSSYEQYF. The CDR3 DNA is TGTGCCAGCAGGGCAGTGATTGTGAGCTCCTACGAGCAGTACTTC.

The CDR3 loop reads CAINGGEETQYF. The CDR3 coding sequence is TGTGCCATCAACGGCGGAGAAGAGACCCAGTACTTC. The V and J genes are TRBV10-3 and TRBJ2-5, with unresolved D. The CDR3 consists of 12 residues. Trimming took off 7 bases at V and 3 bases at J, with 9 bases between the two ends. Germline V CDR1 and CDR2: ENHRY, SYGVKD.

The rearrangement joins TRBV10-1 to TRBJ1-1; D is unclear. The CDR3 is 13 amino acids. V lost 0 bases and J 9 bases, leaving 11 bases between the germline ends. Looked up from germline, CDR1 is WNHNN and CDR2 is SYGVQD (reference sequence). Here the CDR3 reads CASSESSTEKAFF. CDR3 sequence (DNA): TGCGCCAGCAGTGAGTCGTCTACCGAGAAAGCTTTCTTT.

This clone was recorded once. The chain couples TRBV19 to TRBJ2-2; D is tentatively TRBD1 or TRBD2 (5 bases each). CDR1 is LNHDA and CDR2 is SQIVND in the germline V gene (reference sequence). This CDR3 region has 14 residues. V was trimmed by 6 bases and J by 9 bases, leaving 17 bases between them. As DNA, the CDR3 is TGTGCCAGTAGAGGGACGGGTTTCAGGTGGGAGCTGTTTTTT. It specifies CASRGTGFRWELFF. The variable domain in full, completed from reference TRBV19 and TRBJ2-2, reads DGGITQSPKYLFRKEGQNVTLSCEQNLNHDAMYWYRQDPGQGLRLIYYSQIVNDFQKGDIAEGYSVSREKKESFPLTVTSAQKNPTAFYLCASRGTGFRWELFFGEGSRLTVL.

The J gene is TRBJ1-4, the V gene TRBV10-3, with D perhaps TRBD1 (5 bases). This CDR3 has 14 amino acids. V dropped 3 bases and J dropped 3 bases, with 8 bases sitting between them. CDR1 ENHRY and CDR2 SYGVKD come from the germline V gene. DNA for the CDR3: TGTGCCATCAGTGAACGGGGGTCTAATGAAAAACTGTTTTTT. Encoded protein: CAISERGSNEKLFF.

This CDR3 is CSVEGWETQYF. CDR3 nucleotides: TGCAGCGTTGAAGGTTGGGAGACCCAGTACTTC. The V call is TRBV29-1, the J call TRBJ2-5; unclear D gene. Trimming pared 1 base from V and 5 bases from J, leaving 5 bases between. The CDR3 is 11 residues long. CDR1 is SQVTM, CDR2 ANQGSEA, per germline. The whole variable domain, filled in from reference TRBV29-1 and TRBJ2-5, reads SAVISQKPSRDICQRGTSLTIQCQVDSQVTMMFWYRQQPGQSLTLIATANQGSEATYESGFVIDKFPISRPNLTFSTLTVSNMSPEDSSIYLCSVEGWETQYFGPGTRLLVL.

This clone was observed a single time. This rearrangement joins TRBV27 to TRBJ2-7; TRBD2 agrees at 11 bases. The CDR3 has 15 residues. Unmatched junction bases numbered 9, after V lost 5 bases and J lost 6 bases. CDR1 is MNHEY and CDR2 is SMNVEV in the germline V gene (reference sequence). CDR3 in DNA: TGTGCCAGCAGTATACTAGCGGGAGTACCATCCGAGCAGTACTTC. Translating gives CASSILAGVPSEQYF.

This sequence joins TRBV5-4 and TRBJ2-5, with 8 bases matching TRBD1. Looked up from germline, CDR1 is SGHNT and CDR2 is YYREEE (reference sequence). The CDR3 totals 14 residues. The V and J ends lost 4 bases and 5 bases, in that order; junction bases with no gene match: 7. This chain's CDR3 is CASSLRQGIETQYF. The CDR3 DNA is TGTGCCAGCAGCCTCCGACAGGGGATCGAGACCCAGTACTTC.

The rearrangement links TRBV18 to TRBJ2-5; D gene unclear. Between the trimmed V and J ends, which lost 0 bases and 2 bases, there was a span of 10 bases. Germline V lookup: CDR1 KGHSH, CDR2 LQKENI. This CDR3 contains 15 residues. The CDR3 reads CASSPPGFRQETQYF. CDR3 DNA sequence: TGTGCCAGCTCACCACCAGGGTTTCGGCAAGAGACCCAGTACTTC.

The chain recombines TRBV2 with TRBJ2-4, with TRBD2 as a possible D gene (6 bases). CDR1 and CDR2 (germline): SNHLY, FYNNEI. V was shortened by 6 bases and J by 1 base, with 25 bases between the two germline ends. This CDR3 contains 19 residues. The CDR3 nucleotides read TGTGCCAGCAGGAATACGGGAGTTAGAAATACTGTGGCCAAAAACATTCAGTACTTC. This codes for CASRNTGVRNTVAKNIQYF.

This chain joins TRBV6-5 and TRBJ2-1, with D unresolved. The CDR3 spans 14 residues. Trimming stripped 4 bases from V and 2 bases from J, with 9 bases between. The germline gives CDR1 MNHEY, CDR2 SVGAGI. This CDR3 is CASSSRRAYNEQFF. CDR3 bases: TGTGCCAGCAGTTCGCGCCGGGCCTACAATGAGCAGTTCTTC.

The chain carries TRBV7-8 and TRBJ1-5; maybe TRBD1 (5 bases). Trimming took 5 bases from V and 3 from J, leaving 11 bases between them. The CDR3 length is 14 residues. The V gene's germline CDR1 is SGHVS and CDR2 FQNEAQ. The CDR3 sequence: CASSPPGPNQPQHF. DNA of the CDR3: TGTGCCAGCAGCCCGCCGGGACCCAATCAGCCCCAGCATTTT. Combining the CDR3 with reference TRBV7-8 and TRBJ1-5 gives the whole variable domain GAGVSQSPRYKVAKRGQDVALRCDPISGHVSLFWYQQALGQGPEFLTYFQNEAQLDKSGLPSDRFFAERPEGSVSTLKIQRTQQEDSAVYLCASSPPGPNQPQHFGDGTRLSIL.

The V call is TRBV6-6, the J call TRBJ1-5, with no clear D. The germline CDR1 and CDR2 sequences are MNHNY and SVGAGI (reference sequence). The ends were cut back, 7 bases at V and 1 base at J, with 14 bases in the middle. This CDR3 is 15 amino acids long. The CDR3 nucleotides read TGTGCCAGCACCACGGCTATTTCGAGCAATCAGCCCCAGCATTTT. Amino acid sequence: CASTTAISSNQPQHF.

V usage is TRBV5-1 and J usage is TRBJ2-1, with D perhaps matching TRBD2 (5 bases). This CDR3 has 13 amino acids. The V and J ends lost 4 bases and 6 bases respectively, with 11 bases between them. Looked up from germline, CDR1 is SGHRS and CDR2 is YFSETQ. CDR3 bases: TGCGCCAGCAGCCATGGACTTTCCAATGAGCAGTTCTTC. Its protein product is CASSHGLSNEQFF.

The CDR3 bases are TGCGCCAGCAAGACAGGGGGCGCGGACTATGGCTACACCTTC. It encodes CASKTGGADYGYTF. V usage is TRBV5-1 and J usage is TRBJ1-2; 10 bases align to TRBD1. The CDR3 extends over 14 amino acids. Germline assignment: CDR1 SGHRS and CDR2 YFSETQ. V dropped 6 bases and J dropped 3; count of bases not matched to a gene: 5.

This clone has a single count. The CDR3 nucleotides are TGTGCCAGCAGCGTCTACCAAGGACAGGGGGTAGATGGCTACACCTTC. Amino acid sequence: CASSVYQGQGVDGYTF. The chain employs TRBV9 and TRBJ1-2; 10 nucleotides match TRBD1. Looked up from germline, CDR1 is SGDLS and CDR2 is YYNGEE. The CDR3 covers 16 residues. Trimming cost V 2 bases and J 6 bases; bases outside gene matches: 10.

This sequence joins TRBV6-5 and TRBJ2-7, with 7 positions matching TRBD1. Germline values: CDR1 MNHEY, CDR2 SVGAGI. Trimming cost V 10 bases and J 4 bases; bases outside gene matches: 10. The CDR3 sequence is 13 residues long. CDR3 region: CATSGTDKYEQYF. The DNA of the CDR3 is TGTGCCACTTCCGGGACAGATAAATACGAGCAGTACTTC.

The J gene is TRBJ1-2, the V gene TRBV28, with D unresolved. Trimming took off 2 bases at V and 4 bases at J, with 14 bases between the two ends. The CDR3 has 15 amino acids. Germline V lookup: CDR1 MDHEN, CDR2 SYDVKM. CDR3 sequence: CASSLGVHKGYGYTF. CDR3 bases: TGTGCCAGCAGTTTAGGTGTCCACAAGGGCTATGGCTACACCTTC.

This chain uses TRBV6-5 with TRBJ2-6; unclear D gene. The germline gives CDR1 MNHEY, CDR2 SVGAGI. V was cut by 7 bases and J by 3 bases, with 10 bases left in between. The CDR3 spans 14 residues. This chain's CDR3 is CASTVVDGANVLTF. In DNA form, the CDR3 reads TGTGCCAGCACTGTCGTAGATGGGGCCAACGTCCTGACTTTC.

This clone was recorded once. The CDR3 DNA reads TGTGCCAGCAGGAAGACTGGGGCCTACAATGAGCAGTTCTTC. Translating it yields CASRKTGAYNEQFF. The chain has TRBV28 and TRBJ2-1; D gene ambiguous. CDR3 length: 14 residues. Per germline, CDR1 MDHEN and CDR2 SYDVKM. V was clipped by 6 bases and J by 2 bases, with 11 bases between them.

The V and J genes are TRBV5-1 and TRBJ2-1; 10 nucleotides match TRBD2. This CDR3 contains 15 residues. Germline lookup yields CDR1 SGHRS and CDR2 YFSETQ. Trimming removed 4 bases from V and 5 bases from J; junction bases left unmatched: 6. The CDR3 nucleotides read TGCGCCAGCAGCAATACTAGCGGGAACAACAATGAGCAGTTCTTC. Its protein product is CASSNTSGNNNEQFF.

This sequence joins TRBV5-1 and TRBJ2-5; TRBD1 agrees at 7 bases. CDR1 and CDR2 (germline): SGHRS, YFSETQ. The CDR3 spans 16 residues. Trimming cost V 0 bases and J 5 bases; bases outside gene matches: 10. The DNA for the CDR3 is TGCGCCAGCAGCTTGGGGACAGGCCCAGGATTGGAGACCCAGTACTTC. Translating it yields CASSLGTGPGLETQYF.

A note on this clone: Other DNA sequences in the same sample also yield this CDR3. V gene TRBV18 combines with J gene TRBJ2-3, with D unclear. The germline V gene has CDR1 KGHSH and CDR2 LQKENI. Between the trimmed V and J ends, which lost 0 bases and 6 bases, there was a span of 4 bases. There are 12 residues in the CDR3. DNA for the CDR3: TGTGCCAGCTCACCACCGGGGGATACGCAGTATTTT. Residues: CASSPPGDTQYF.

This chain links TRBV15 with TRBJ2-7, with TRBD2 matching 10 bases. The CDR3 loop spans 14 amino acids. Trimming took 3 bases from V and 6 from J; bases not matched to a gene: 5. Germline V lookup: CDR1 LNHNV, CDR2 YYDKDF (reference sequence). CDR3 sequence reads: CATSRLAGVLEQYF. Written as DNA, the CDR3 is TGTGCCACCAGCAGGCTAGCGGGAGTCCTCGAGCAGTACTTC.